The sequence of this T cell receptor (beta chain) was determined in a study of blood T cells in healthy people across ages. Points from the study as a whole: Roughly linearly, TCR beta diversity per million T cells fell as age increased. One million T cells yielded diversity estimates that were considered underestimates. Naive and antigen-experienced cells could not be conclusively compared, given unsorted PBMCs.

Together with a sample-barcoded 5' primer, a J-beta primer mix was included in a second PCR lasting about 7 to 12 cycles. TCRdb passed the 5' RACE reads through MiXCR, listing each CDR3 protein once. The repertoire holds roughly 730,000 distinct CDR3 sequences, about 61% seen once, with around 24% in the top ten. In the case of this clonotype: Its target is not known. This may come from a read error, since a much larger clone is one base off.

The CDR3 is 16 residues long. The V gene's germline CDR1 is MNHNY and CDR2 SVGAGI (reference sequence). Trimming removed 2 bases at V and 2 bases at J, with 13 bases between. The source is a man aged 40-49 years in good health. Source material: blood. The chain employs TRBV6-6 and TRBJ2-1; tentatively, D is TRBD2 (7 bases). The CDR3 region is CASSYGGADTYNEQFF. CDR3 in DNA: TGTGCCAGCAGTTACGGGGGGGCTGACACCTACAATGAGCAGTTCTTC.